What follows describes a single TCR beta chain. Sequencing was performed with immunoSEQ multiplex PCR; in TCRdb, only in-frame clones are kept and a portion is missing. The profile shows some 170,000 clones, roughly 95% of them singletons. This specimen comes from a study of control samples from healthy donors and cancer patients. J lost 4 bases, V lost 1 base, and 3 bases had no gene match. Germline V gives CDR1 SGHRS, CDR2 YFSETQ. This CDR3 comprises 14 residues. This TCR derives from a woman aged 30 to 39 in good health. The sequenced sample was blood. The chain employs TRBV5-1 and TRBJ2-3, with TRBD1 identical over 7 bases. The CDR3 spells CASSLQDRSDTQYF. The CDR3 DNA reads as TGCGCCAGCAGCTTGCAGGACAGGTCAGATACGCAGTATTTT.